This passage covers 19 T cell receptor beta chains from one sample sequenced in a study of T-cell memory formation after mild COVID-19. MiXCR was run by TCRdb on the 5' RACE reads, yielding one entry per CDR3 protein. Among a few hundred thousand distinct CDR3 sequences listed, roughly 20% were seen once. Material for sequencing was PBMCs or a T cell subset sorted from them (not recorded which). These receptors were obtained from an adult woman who had mild COVID-19 (a few samples of this study predate the infection). Cell type and time point are not known.

In this sample, this clonotype turned up a few times. The junction departs from germline at one end; a sequencing error may be responsible. The chain carries TRBV11-2 and TRBJ1-1; no firm D call. The CDR3 covers 13 residues. The germline CDR1 and CDR2 sequences are SGHAT and FQNNGV. The CDR3 DNA follows: TGTGCCAGCAGCTTAGGGTCGGCGACTGAGGCTTTCTTT. It encodes CASSLGSATEAFF.

This clonotype was counted only a few times. The CDR3 is CASSQVYAGPYNEQFF. The CDR3 DNA sequence: TGCGCCAGCAGCCAAGTCTATGCGGGCCCCTACAATGAGCAGTTCTTC. This rearrangement joins TRBV4-3 to TRBJ2-1; D might be TRBD2 (5 bases). The CDR3 spans 16 residues. The germline V gene encodes CDR1 LGHNA and CDR2 YSLEER. V lost 1 base, J lost 2 bases, and 12 bases lay in between.

The chain employs TRBV7-2 and TRBJ2-7; 9 bases match TRBD1. The ends lost 5 bases at V and 4 bases at J; junction bases unmatched: 9. The V gene's germline CDR1 is SGHTA and CDR2 FQGNSA. The CDR3 consists of 15 residues. CDR3 residues: CASSRAGQGTYEQYF. The CDR3 DNA reads as TGTGCCAGCAGCCGAGCCGGACAGGGGACTTACGAGCAGTACTTC.

The chain couples TRBV5-5 to TRBJ2-5; no clear D. The length of the CDR3 is 12 residues. V lost 7 bases to trimming and J lost 0 bases, with 7 bases between them. Germline V gene sequence: CDR1 SGHKS, CDR2 YYEKEE (reference sequence). The CDR3 sequence is CASGENQETQYF. CDR3 bases: TGTGCCAGCGGGGAAAACCAAGAGACCCAGTACTTC.

The sample holds a few counts of this clonotype. The J gene is TRBJ1-1, the V gene TRBV29-1; D gene ambiguous. From germline, CDR1 is SQVTM and CDR2 ANQGSEA. The CDR3 extends over 14 amino acids. V was pared by 5 bases and J by 1 base, with 14 bases between. The DNA of the CDR3 is TGCAGCGTTCCCCGGACGGCTGCGAACACTGAAGCTTTCTTT. As protein: CSVPRTAANTEAFF.

The genes are TRBV20-1 and TRBJ2-3; 14 bases line up with TRBD2. The CDR3 totals 15 residues. J lost 6 bases, V lost 6 bases, and 8 bases had no gene match. Per the germline V gene, CDR1 is DFQATT and CDR2 is SNEGSKA (reference sequence). CDR3 in DNA: TGCAGTGCAGAAGGGACTAGCGGGAGACCGGATACGCAGTATTTT. This codes for CSAEGTSGRPDTQYF.

This clonotype was seen a few times. The chain recombines TRBV6-1 with TRBJ2-3, with 9 nucleotides matching TRBD1. The V gene's germline CDR1 is MNHNS and CDR2 SASEGT. V lost 3 bases to trimming and J lost 0 bases; unmatched junction nucleotides: 7. There are 17 residues in the CDR3. The CDR3 region has the DNA TGTGCCAGCAGTGAGCTGGGACAGGGCTGGAGCACAGATACGCAGTATTTT. Translating it yields CASSELGQGWSTDTQYF.

In its sample, this clonotype was seen a few times. The rearrangement uses TRBV4-2 and TRBJ2-7; D not resolved. Trimming shortened V by 5 bases and J by 3 bases, and 8 bases separated the two germline ends. This CDR3 comprises 12 residues. CDR1 LGHNA and CDR2 YNFKEQ come from the germline V gene. The CDR3 DNA is TGTGCCAGCAGCGGAACCCGCTACGAGCAGTACTTC. Residues: CASSGTRYEQYF.

There are a few counts of this clonotype. The V and J genes are TRBV29-1 and TRBJ2-7; unclear D gene. In germline, CDR1 is SQVTM, CDR2 ANQGSEA. The CDR3 is made up of 14 amino acids. V dropped 3 bases and J dropped 2 bases, with 14 bases sitting between them. The CDR3 reads CSVEFPAVAYEQYF. CDR3 coding DNA: TGCAGCGTTGAGTTTCCGGCAGTGGCCTACGAGCAGTACTTC.

The gene calls are TRBV5-5 and TRBJ1-5; a possible D gene is TRBD1 (5 bases). This CDR3 has 16 residues. Germline values: CDR1 SGHKS, CDR2 YYEKEE (reference sequence). V lost 0 bases and J lost 2, with 12 bases in between. CDR3 protein: CASSLVGESGNQPQHF. CDR3 nucleotide sequence: TGTGCCAGCAGCTTGGTGGGGGAGAGTGGCAATCAGCCCCAGCATTTT.

CDR3 nucleotide sequence: TGTGCCACCAGTGCGACGGGGGTGCGGCAGTTCTTC. Translation: CATSATGVRQFF. The chain employs TRBV15 and TRBJ2-1, with D perhaps matching TRBD2 (6 bases). Per germline, CDR1 LNHNV and CDR2 YYDKDF (reference sequence). This CDR3 contains 12 residues. V lost 6 bases and J 12 bases, leaving 15 bases between the germline ends.

The J gene is TRBJ1-4, the V gene TRBV7-9, with 8 positions matching TRBD1. CDR1 is SEHNR, CDR2 FQNEAQ, per germline (reference sequence). V was pared by 5 bases and J by 3 bases, with 2 bases of the junction left unmatched. The CDR3 spans 14 residues. Here the CDR3 reads CASSEDRANEKLFF. CDR3 DNA sequence: TGTGCCAGCAGCGAGGACAGGGCTAATGAAAAACTGTTTTTT.

This clonotype turned up a few times. V gene TRBV12-3 or TRBV12-4 combines with J gene TRBJ1-1; TRBD1 matches 12 bases. The V segment lost 6 bases and the J segment 4 bases; nucleotides outside the gene matches: 9. The CDR3 consists of 16 residues. CDR3 DNA: TGTGCCAGCAGCCACGGGACAGGGGGCATCGTCACTGAAGCTTTCTTT. Its translation: CASSHGTGGIVTEAFF.

This clonotype was observed a handful of times. The V and J genes are TRBV27 and TRBJ1-1, with a weak D call TRBD1 (5 bases). In germline, CDR1 is MNHEY, CDR2 SMNVEV (reference sequence). There are 12 residues in the CDR3. V gave up 6 bases and J gave up 4 bases, with 9 bases separating them. Here the CDR3 reads CASRRGATEAFF. The CDR3 DNA reads as TGTGCCAGCAGGCGTGGGGCCACTGAAGCTTTCTTT.

In this sample, this clonotype turned up a few times. J is TRBJ1-5 and V is TRBV4-1; 9 nucleotides line up with TRBD1. This CDR3 has 15 residues. Germline CDR1 reads MGHRA; CDR2 reads YSYEKL. V dropped 3 bases and J dropped 5; count of bases not matched to a gene: 5. The CDR3 DNA is TGCGCCAGCAGCCAGGCGACAGGGGGGTATCAGCCCCAGCATTTT. Translating gives CASSQATGGYQPQHF.

The chain has TRBV20-1 and TRBJ2-1; TRBD2 is a possible D gene (6 bases). Germline lookup yields CDR1 DFQATT and CDR2 SNEGSKA (reference sequence). V shed 2 bases and J shed 5 bases, with 13 bases lying between them. CDR3 length equals 14 residues. CDR3 loop: CSARRAGTDNEQFF. CDR3 coding DNA: TGCAGTGCTAGAAGGGCGGGGACGGACAATGAGCAGTTCTTC.

This clonotype was counted only a few times. This sequence joins TRBV12-3 or TRBV12-4 and TRBJ1-2; 12 positions match TRBD1. V was clipped by 3 bases and J by 2 bases; unmatched bases: 4. The length of the CDR3 is 16 residues. The CDR3 bases are TGTGCCAGCAGTTTCGGGACAGGGGGCTGGAACTATGGCTACACCTTC. This sequence encodes CASSFGTGGWNYGYTF.

The chain combines TRBV7-2 with TRBJ1-2, with D possibly TRBD1 on 6 matching bases. The V gene lost 5 bases and the J gene lost 6 bases, with 13 bases spanning the gap. CDR1 and CDR2 from the germline V gene are SGHTA and FQGNSA. CDR3 length equals 13 residues. DNA for the CDR3: TGTGCCAGCAGCCACAGCGGGGACAATGGCTACACCTTC. Residues: CASSHSGDNGYTF.

The gene calls are TRBV10-3 and TRBJ2-1; D is unclear. CDR1 ENHRY and CDR2 SYGVKD come from the germline V gene. V was clipped by 7 bases and J by 3 bases, with 10 bases between them. This CDR3 contains 13 residues. CDR3: CAITPNRYNEQFF. The CDR3 DNA reads as TGTGCCATCACCCCCAACCGCTACAATGAGCAGTTCTTC.